This note documents a single T cell receptor (beta chain) sequence. Its target antigen remains unknown. Nothing much larger sits one base from this clone, and base qualities are not available. This record belongs to a study of blood T cell repertoires in COVID-19 (dated by TCRdb to 2019 to 2021). Regarding the study in general: Samples from collaborators originated in the United States, Italy and Spain and spanned both the acute and convalescent phases of COVID-19. The material from the prospective study consisted of cDNA or gDNA derived from T cells, B-cell-depleted T cells, or PBMCs. Subjects who had been exposed to COVID-19, were actively infected with it, or had recovered from it provided the deeply sampled blood TCRbeta repertoires that made up the dataset. The repertoires were made available in a free public database intended to serve as a resource for research on the immune response to SARS-CoV-2. Samples came from the ongoing ImmuneRACE study (first 160 participants) plus 1,254 subjects from 6 global collaborators. A de-identified subject ID, COVID-19 status, age in years and sex were almost always included in the sample metadata. Where HLA class I and class II types were available, the types were taken from metadata supplied by the sample provider, not from assay-based typing. Results and caveats for the whole study, not just this receptor: How much clinical and demographic metadata was included differed by source and by participant, and the metadata was provided uncurated.

From the cysteine through the phenylalanine, the CDR3 covers 15 amino acids. Only CDR3 DNA remains: 45 bases, in frame from the first base. The CDR1 and CDR2 encoded by the germline V gene (reference sequence) are LNHNV and YYDKDF. Trimming removed 1 base from V and 2 bases from J, leaving 10 bases between the germline ends. TCRbeta CDR3 regions were amplified from genomic DNA using the immunoSEQ Assay, a bias-controlled multiplex PCR. On the authors' methods: Within the assay, amplification of reference gene primers was used to estimate how many nucleated cells each sample contained. To quantify the absolute abundance of each unique TCRbeta CDR3 rearrangement, sequence reads were collapsed and filtered. For each sample, productive Simpson clonality was calculated as the square root of Simpson's diversity index over productive rearrangements. This is the immuneACCESS table as TCRdb keeps it, with only in-frame sequences that have V and J called. A part of the clones is gone; compared with another copy, unresolved V genes explain less than half, and the rest is unexplained. V, J and clone size are those of that table, while D and trimming were read from the DNA. This sample holds more than 25,000 clones; 84% were observed only once. 13% of the sample lies in the top ten.

Whole blood was collected in K2EDTA tubes by collaborating institutions according to the institutions' own protocols. For TCRbeta analysis, collaborators shipped samples in one of three forms: frozen whole blood, isolated PBMCs, or DNA extracted from either of those sample types. Sequenced: peripheral blood. The chain links TRBV15 with TRBJ2-3; perhaps TRBD2 is the D gene, with 6 bases matching. This TCR was sampled from a human donor in a cohort sampled during active COVID-19. The CDR3 reads as follows: CATSRVGGYTDTQYF. Read as DNA, the sequence is TGTGCCACCAGCAGAGTGGGGGGTTACACAGATACGCAGTATTTT.